This T cell receptor beta chain was captured by sequencing in a study of OX40 agonist ivuxolimab in advanced cancers. Measured with immunoSEQ multiplex PCR; TCRdb has only the in-frame clones, and not every one. This table holds about 69,000 clones, around 90% found once. Germline V gene sequence: CDR1 MNHNS, CDR2 SASEGT. V shed 7 bases and J shed 2 bases, with 8 bases lying between them. The CDR3 contains 12 residues. The clonotype comes from an adult with an advanced solid tumor such as melanoma, head and neck, liver or kidney cancer. The source was CD4+ or CD8+ T cells sorted from blood, collected in a trial of the OX40 agonist ivuxolimab. The chain couples TRBV6-1 to TRBJ1-1; D remains unclear. This chain's CDR3 is CASMVPNTEAFF. The CDR3 DNA sequence: TGTGCCAGCATGGTGCCAAACACTGAAGCTTTCTTT.